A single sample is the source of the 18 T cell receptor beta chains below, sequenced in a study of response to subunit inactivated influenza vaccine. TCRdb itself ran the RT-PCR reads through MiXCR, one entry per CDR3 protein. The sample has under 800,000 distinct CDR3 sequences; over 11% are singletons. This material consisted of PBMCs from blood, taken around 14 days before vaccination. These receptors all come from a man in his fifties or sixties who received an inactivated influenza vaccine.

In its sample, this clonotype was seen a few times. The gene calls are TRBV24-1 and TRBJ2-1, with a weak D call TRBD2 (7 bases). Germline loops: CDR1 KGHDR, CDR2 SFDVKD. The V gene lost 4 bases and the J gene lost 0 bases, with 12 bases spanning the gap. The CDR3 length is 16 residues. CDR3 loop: CATSDRGGPSYNEQFF. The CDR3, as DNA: TGTGCCACCAGTGACCGCGGGGGCCCCTCCTACAATGAGCAGTTCTTC.

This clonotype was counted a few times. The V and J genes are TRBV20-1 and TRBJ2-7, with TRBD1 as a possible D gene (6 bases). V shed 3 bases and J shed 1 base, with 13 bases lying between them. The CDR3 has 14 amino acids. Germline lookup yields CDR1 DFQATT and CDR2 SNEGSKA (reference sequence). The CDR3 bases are TGCAGTGCTAGGATTAGAGGGGGTTCCTACGAGCAGTACTTC. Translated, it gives CSARIRGGSYEQYF.

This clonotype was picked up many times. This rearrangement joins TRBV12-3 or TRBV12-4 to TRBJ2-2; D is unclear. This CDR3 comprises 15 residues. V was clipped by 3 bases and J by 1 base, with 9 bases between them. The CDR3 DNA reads TGTGCCAGCAGTTTTTGGACGGGGAACACCGGGGAGCTGTTTTTT. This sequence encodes CASSFWTGNTGELFF.

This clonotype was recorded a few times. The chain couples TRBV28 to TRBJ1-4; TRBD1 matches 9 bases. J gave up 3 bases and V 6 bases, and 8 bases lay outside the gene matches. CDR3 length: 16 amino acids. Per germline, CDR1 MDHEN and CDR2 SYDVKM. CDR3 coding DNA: TGTGCCAGCAGGCCTACAGGGGGCGCGGCTAATGAAAAACTGTTTTTT. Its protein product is CASRPTGGAANEKLFF.

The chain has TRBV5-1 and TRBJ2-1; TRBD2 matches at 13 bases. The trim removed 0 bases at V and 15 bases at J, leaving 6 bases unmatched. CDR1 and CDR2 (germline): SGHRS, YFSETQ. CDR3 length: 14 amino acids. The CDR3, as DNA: TGCGCCAGCAGCTTGGAACTAGCGGGAGGGCCTTGGTTCTTC. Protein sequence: CASSLELAGGPWFF.

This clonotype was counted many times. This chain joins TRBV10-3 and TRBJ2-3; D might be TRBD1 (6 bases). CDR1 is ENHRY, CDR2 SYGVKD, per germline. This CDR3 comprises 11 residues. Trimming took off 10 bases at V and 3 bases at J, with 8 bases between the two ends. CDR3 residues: CATTGTDTQYF. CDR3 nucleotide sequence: TGTGCCACTACAGGGACAGATACGCAGTATTTT.

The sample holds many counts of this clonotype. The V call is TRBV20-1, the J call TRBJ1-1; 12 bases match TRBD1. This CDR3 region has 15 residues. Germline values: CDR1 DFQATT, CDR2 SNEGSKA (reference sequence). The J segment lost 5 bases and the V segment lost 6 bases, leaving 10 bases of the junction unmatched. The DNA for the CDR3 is TGCAGTGCCACCGGGACAGGGGGCTGGGGGACTGAAGCTTTCTTT. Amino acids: CSATGTGGWGTEAFF.

CDR3 amino acids: CASSRFGIGVYEQYF. In nucleotides, the CDR3 is TGTGCCAGCAGCAGATTTGGGATAGGGGTATACGAGCAGTACTTC. The chain uses TRBV27 and TRBJ2-7; D is possibly TRBD1 (5 bases). CDR3 length: 15 residues. Germline CDR1 is MNHEY and CDR2 is SMNVEV (reference sequence). V lost 6 bases, J lost 4 bases, and 19 bases lay in between.

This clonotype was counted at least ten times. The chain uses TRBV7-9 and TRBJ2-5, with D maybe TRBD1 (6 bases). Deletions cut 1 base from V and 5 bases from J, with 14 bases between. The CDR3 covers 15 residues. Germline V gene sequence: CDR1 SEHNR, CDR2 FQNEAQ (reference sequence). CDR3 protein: CASSLGQGSLETQYF. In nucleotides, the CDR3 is TGTGCCAGCAGCTTAGGGCAGGGGTCGTTGGAGACCCAGTACTTC.

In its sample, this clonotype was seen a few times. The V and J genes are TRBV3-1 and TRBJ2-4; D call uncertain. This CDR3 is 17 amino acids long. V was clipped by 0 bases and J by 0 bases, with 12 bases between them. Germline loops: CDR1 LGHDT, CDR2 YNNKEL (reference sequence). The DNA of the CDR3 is TGTGCCAGCAGCCAAGATGGGATTCGGCTAGCCAAAAACATTCAGTACTTC. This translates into CASSQDGIRLAKNIQYF.

The DNA for the CDR3 is TGCGCCAGCAGCTCATCATCCGGGGTAGATGGCTACACCTTC. This gives the protein CASSSSSGVDGYTF. The chain combines TRBV5-1 with TRBJ1-2; D not certain. This CDR3 is 14 amino acids long. Trimming took off 3 bases at V and 6 bases at J, with 15 bases between the two ends. Per the germline V gene, CDR1 is SGHRS and CDR2 is YFSETQ.

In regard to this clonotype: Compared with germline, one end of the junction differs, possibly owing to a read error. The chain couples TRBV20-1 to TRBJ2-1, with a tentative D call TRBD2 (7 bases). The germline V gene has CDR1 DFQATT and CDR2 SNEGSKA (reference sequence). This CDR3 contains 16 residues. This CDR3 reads CCARRPAGALHNEQFF. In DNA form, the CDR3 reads TGCTGTGCTAGACGTCCGGCGGGGGCCCTCCACAATGAGCAGTTCTTC.

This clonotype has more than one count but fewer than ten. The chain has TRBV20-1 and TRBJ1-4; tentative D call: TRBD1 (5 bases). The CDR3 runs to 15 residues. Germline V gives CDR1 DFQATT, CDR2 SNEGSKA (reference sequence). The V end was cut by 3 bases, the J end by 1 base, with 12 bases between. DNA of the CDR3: TGCAGTGCTAGGGACATCGTCGAAACTAATGAAAAACTGTTTTTT. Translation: CSARDIVETNEKLFF.

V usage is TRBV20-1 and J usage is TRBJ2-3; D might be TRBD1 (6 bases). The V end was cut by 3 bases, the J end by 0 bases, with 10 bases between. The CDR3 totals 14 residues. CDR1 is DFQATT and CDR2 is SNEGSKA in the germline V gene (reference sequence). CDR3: CSARGDTSTDTQYF. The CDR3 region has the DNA TGCAGTGCTAGGGGGGACACTAGCACAGATACGCAGTATTTT.

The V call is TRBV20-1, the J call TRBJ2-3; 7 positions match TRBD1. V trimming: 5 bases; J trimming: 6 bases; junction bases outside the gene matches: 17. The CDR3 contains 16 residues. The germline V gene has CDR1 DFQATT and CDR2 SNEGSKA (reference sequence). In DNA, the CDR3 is TGCAGTGCTCGCGAGACAGGGAAATTTAGTGAGGATACGCAGTATTTT. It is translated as CSARETGKFSEDTQYF.

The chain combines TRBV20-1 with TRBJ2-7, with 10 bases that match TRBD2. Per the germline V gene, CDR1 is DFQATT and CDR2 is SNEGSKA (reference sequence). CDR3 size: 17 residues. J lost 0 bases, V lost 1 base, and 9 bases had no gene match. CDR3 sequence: CSARVRTSGYLSYEQYF. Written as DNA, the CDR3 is TGCAGTGCTAGAGTAAGGACTAGCGGTTACCTCTCCTACGAGCAGTACTTC.

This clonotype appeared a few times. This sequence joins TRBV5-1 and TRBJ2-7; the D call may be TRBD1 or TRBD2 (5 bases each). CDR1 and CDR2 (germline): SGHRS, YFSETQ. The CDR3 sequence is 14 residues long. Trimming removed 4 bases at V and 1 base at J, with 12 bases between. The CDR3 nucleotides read TGCGCCAGCAGCGGGACGGATCTGTCCTACGAGCAGTACTTC. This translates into CASSGTDLSYEQYF.

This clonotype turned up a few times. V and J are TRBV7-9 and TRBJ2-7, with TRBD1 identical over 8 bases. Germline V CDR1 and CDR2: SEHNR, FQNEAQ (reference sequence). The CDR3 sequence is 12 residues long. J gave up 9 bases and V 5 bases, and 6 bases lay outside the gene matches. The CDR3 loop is CASSTGQGGQYF. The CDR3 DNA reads TGTGCCAGCAGCACTGGACAGGGCGGGCAGTACTTC.